The clone carrying this TCR beta chain was detected a few times. The data belong to a study of blood T cell repertoires in COVID-19. Turning to the study itself: There were acute and convalescent COVID-19 samples, and they came from the United States, Italy and Spain. T cells, B-cell-depleted T cells, or PBMCs supplied cDNA or gDNA.

The V end lost 1 base, the J end lost 3 bases, and 7 bases lay between the germline ends. This CDR3 has 13 amino acids. CDR1 and CDR2 (germline): LGHNA, YNFKEQ. Source study methods: For nucleated cells, counts were estimated from reference gene primer amplification. Here immunoSEQ multiplex PCR was the method, and the copy in TCRdb shows in-frame clones only, minus some. V, J and clone size reflect that table, while D and trimming were determined from the DNA. The sample consists of about 110,000 clones, around 74% of them appearing once. The rearrangement links TRBV4-2 to TRBJ2-7; no reliable D call. The sequence was collected from a woman in her sixties or seventies with acute or convalescent COVID-19. Source material: peripheral blood. CDR3 sequence reads: CASSQVGSYEQYF. DNA for the CDR3: TGTGCCAGCAGCCAAGTTGGCAGCTACGAGCAGTACTTC.